This passage covers 28 T cell receptor beta chains from one sample sequenced in a study of blood T cell repertoires in COVID-19. The assay was immunoSEQ multiplex PCR, and TCRdb's table has in-frame clones only and misses some. In the table there are a few hundred thousand clones, approximately 88% of which are singletons. The sequencing sample was made of peripheral blood. These receptors came from a woman aged 25 to 39 who had recovered from COVID-19.

The rearrangement joins TRBV6-5 to TRBJ1-1; D is unclear. Trimming left V 6 bases short and J 10 bases short, with 12 bases between. Per the germline V gene, CDR1 is MNHEY and CDR2 is SVGAGI. This CDR3 region has 11 residues. CDR3 in amino acids: CASRRRGLAFF. CDR3 DNA: TGTGCCAGCAGGCGCCGAGGACTAGCTTTCTTT.

The V call is TRBV7-2, the J call TRBJ1-2; 11 bases match TRBD1. In germline, CDR1 is SGHTA, CDR2 FQGNSA. CDR3 size: 15 residues. With V trimmed by 5 bases and J by 8 bases, 10 bases remained unmatched. The CDR3 here is CASSPLGQGALGYTF. Written as DNA, the CDR3 is TGTGCCAGCAGCCCACTAGGACAGGGGGCTTTAGGCTACACCTTC. The full variable domain, in which reference TRBV7-2 and TRBJ1-2 provide the parts outside the CDR3, is GAGVSQSPSNKVTEKGKDVELRCDPISGHTALYWYRQSLGQGLEFLIYFQGNSAPDKSGLPSDRFSAERTGGSVSTLTIQRTQQEDSAVYLCASSPLGQGALGYTFGSGTRLTVV.

The chain uses TRBV7-2 and TRBJ2-7; 10 positions match TRBD2. The trim removed 5 bases at V and 4 bases at J, leaving 8 bases unmatched. From germline, CDR1 is SGHTA and CDR2 FQGNSA. CDR3 length: 15 residues. The CDR3 DNA follows: TGTGCCAGCAGCGTCCTAAGGACTAGCGGTTACGAGCAGTACTTC. The encoded protein is CASSVLRTSGYEQYF.

This chain joins TRBV5-1 and TRBJ2-2; unclear D gene. The CDR3 loop spans 15 amino acids. V was pared by 1 base and J by 0 bases, with 7 bases between. Germline V lookup: CDR1 SGHRS, CDR2 YFSETQ. The CDR3 DNA reads TGCGCCAGCAGCTTGTACAGTACGAACACCGGGGAGCTGTTTTTT. Its translation: CASSLYSTNTGELFF.

J is TRBJ1-5 and V is TRBV5-1, with 9 positions matching TRBD1. Looked up from germline, CDR1 is SGHRS and CDR2 is YFSETQ. J lost 2 bases, V lost 4 bases, and 1 base had no gene match. The CDR3 contains 14 residues. The CDR3 reads CASSRTGGNQPQHF. The CDR3 DNA follows: TGCGCCAGCAGCCGGACAGGGGGCAATCAGCCCCAGCATTTT.

This sequence joins TRBV6-5 and TRBJ2-2, with 10 bases matching TRBD1. Germline-derived CDR1 and CDR2 are MNHEY and SVGAGI. The CDR3 contains 16 residues. The V segment lost 2 bases and the J segment 5 bases; nucleotides outside the gene matches: 5. The DNA for the CDR3 is TGTGCCAGCAGTTACAGTCCGGGACAGGGGACCGGGGAGCTGTTTTTT. Residues: CASSYSPGQGTGELFF.

The chain recombines TRBV27 with TRBJ2-7, with D possibly matching TRBD2 (7 bases). From germline, CDR1 is MNHEY and CDR2 SMNVEV (reference sequence). V lost 0 bases and J lost 9, with 27 bases in between. This CDR3 spans 18 amino acids. CDR3 protein: CASSLSSIGGGWIFGQYF. In nucleotides, the CDR3 is TGTGCCAGCAGTTTATCGAGTATAGGGGGGGGGTGGATCTTCGGGCAGTACTTC.

The J gene is TRBJ2-7, the V gene TRBV5-1; D perhaps matches TRBD1 (6 bases). The germline gives CDR1 SGHRS, CDR2 YFSETQ. Deletions cut 4 bases from V and 0 bases from J, with 14 bases between. The length of the CDR3 is 15 residues. CDR3 in DNA: TGCGCCAGCAGCACCAGGACAGACTCCTCCTACGAGCAGTACTTC. It is translated as CASSTRTDSSYEQYF. The full variable domain, in which reference TRBV5-1 and TRBJ2-7 provide the parts outside the CDR3, is KAGVTQTPRYLIKTRGQQVTLSCSPISGHRSVSWYQQTPGQGLQFLFEYFSETQRNKGNFPGRFSGRQFSNSRSEMNVSTLELGDSALYLCASSTRTDSSYEQYFGPGTRLTVT.

The chain has TRBV11-2 and TRBJ2-2; D is possibly TRBD1 (6 bases). This CDR3 has 15 residues. V was pared by 5 bases and J by 2 bases, with 12 bases between. The V gene's germline CDR1 is SGHAT and CDR2 FQNNGV. The CDR3 spells CASSLGHINTGELFF. The CDR3 DNA follows: TGTGCCAGCAGCCTGGGACACATTAACACCGGGGAGCTGTTTTTT.

This chain uses TRBV7-2 with TRBJ2-7, with 7 bases aligning to TRBD1. The V segment lost 5 bases and the J segment 2 bases; nucleotides outside the gene matches: 9. The CDR3 totals 15 residues. The germline V gene encodes CDR1 SGHTA and CDR2 FQGNSA. CDR3 amino acids: CASSLRQGEAYEQYF. In DNA, the CDR3 is TGTGCCAGCAGCCTCAGACAGGGAGAGGCCTACGAGCAGTACTTC.

The chain employs TRBV10-3 and TRBJ1-2; 8 bases match TRBD1. Trimming at V came to 3 bases and at J to 3 bases, leaving 3 bases not matched to a gene. Germline V CDR1 and CDR2: ENHRY, SYGVKD. CDR3 size: 14 residues. The CDR3 here is CAISESGGDYGYTF. In DNA, the CDR3 is TGTGCCATCAGTGAATCAGGGGGCGACTATGGCTACACCTTC.

The J gene is TRBJ2-7, the V gene TRBV19; TRBD2 is a possible D gene (7 bases). Germline CDR1 and CDR2: LNHDA and SQIVND (reference sequence). V lost 5 bases, J lost 3 bases, and 17 bases lay in between. This CDR3 is 15 amino acids long. The CDR3 here is CASSRGGAEVYEQYF. The CDR3 nucleotides read TGTGCCAGTAGTCGTGGGGGGGCTGAAGTCTACGAGCAGTACTTC.

This clone was detected only once. The rearrangement links TRBV5-1 to TRBJ2-2, with 7 nucleotides matching TRBD1. Germline-derived CDR1 and CDR2 are SGHRS and YFSETQ. The CDR3 runs to 14 residues. Trimming cost V 3 bases and J 3 bases; bases outside gene matches: 2. The CDR3 bases are TGCGCCAGCAGCTGGGGGACAGACACCGGGGAGCTGTTTTTT. This encodes CASSWGTDTGELFF.

The chain links TRBV6-1 to TRBJ1-6; D may be TRBD1 (5 bases). CDR1 and CDR2 from the germline V gene are MNHNS and SASEGT. This CDR3 comprises 16 residues. V was pared by 4 bases and J by 3 bases, with 13 bases between. The CDR3 nucleotides read TGTGCCAGCAGTGTCGGGGGGGGAAGCTATAATTCACCCCTCCACTTT. It yields the protein CASSVGGGSYNSPLHF.

This sequence joins TRBV7-2 and TRBJ2-3; 9 nucleotides line up with TRBD2. Looked up from germline, CDR1 is SGHTA and CDR2 is FQGNSA. The CDR3 covers 14 residues. The V segment lost 4 bases and the J segment 5 bases; nucleotides outside the gene matches: 4. This chain's CDR3 is CASSSTAGGDTQYF. CDR3 sequence (DNA): TGTGCCAGCAGCTCTACAGCGGGGGGAGATACGCAGTATTTT.

A remark on this clone: A junction boundary mismatches the germline segment, possibly from a read error. V and J are TRBV4-2 and TRBJ1-3; the D gene is possibly TRBD1 (5 bases). Germline CDR1 reads LGHNA; CDR2 reads YNFKEQ. The CDR3 sequence is 15 residues long. CDR3 DNA: TGTGCCAGCAGCCAGAGCCGACAGACTGGGAACACCATATATTTT. This codes for CASSQSRQTGNTIYF.

This chain joins TRBV7-2 and TRBJ1-1; D unclear. Germline V gene data show CDR1 as SGHTA and CDR2 as FQGNSA. The CDR3 totals 16 residues. V was clipped by 1 base and J by 0 bases, with 12 bases between them. CDR3 sequence reads: CASSLDPPGVNTEAFF. DNA of the CDR3: TGTGCCAGCAGCTTAGATCCCCCCGGGGTGAACACTGAAGCTTTCTTT.

The chain recombines TRBV27 with TRBJ2-1, with TRBD2 identical over 10 bases. V was pared by 5 bases and J by 10 bases, with 11 bases of the junction left unmatched. The CDR3 length is 15 residues. The V gene's germline CDR1 is MNHEY and CDR2 SMNVEV (reference sequence). The CDR3 sequence: CASSPRLAGTREQFF. The CDR3 DNA reads TGTGCCAGCAGTCCACGACTAGCGGGCACCCGCGAGCAGTTCTTC.

To note about this clone: Other DNA variants within this sample encode the same CDR3. The rearrangement joins TRBV7-2 to TRBJ2-3; no clear D gene. Germline CDR1 reads SGHTA; CDR2 reads FQGNSA. The CDR3 totals 13 residues. V gave up 3 bases and J gave up 0 bases, with 4 bases separating them. CDR3: CASSFSSTDTQYF. The CDR3 nucleotides read TGTGCCAGCAGCTTTTCAAGCACAGATACGCAGTATTTT.

This clone was picked up one time. V and J are TRBV25-1 and TRBJ2-5, with 7 bases that match TRBD1. The CDR3 is 16 residues long. J gave up 0 bases and V 3 bases, and 7 bases lay outside the gene matches. Germline CDR1 is MGHDK and CDR2 is SYGVNS. The CDR3 bases are TGTGCCAGCAGTGAGAGGGGGCCTTCCTACCAAGAGACCCAGTACTTC. Amino acid sequence: CASSERGPSYQETQYF.

A few counts support this clone. This chain links TRBV6-4 with TRBJ2-1; no firm D call. Germline lookup yields CDR1 MRHNA and CDR2 SNTAGT. This CDR3 contains 13 residues. V lost 3 bases, J lost 3 bases, and 6 bases lay in between. The CDR3 region has the DNA TGTGCCAGCAGTGAGGGCAGCTACAATGAGCAGTTCTTC. This codes for CASSEGSYNEQFF.

This rearrangement joins TRBV5-1 to TRBJ2-7; 10 bases are a match to TRBD2. The CDR3 has 15 amino acids. J gave up 0 bases and V 4 bases, and 4 bases lay outside the gene matches. In germline, CDR1 is SGHRS, CDR2 YFSETQ. CDR3 amino acids: CASSNSGGSSYEQYF. CDR3 coding DNA: TGCGCCAGCAGCAATAGCGGGGGGAGCTCCTACGAGCAGTACTTC.

The chain couples TRBV10-3 to TRBJ1-2; D remains ambiguous. Germline V lookup: CDR1 ENHRY, CDR2 SYGVKD. CDR3 length equals 14 residues. V lost 4 bases and J lost 4, with 13 bases in between. Written as DNA, the CDR3 is TGTGCCATCAGTGCAACCGGCGGCCCCTATGGCTACACCTTC. This codes for CAISATGGPYGYTF.

In this sample, this clone turned up once. The CDR3 nucleotides read TGTGCCAGCAGGAGGCAGCCATCCAGCACCGGGGAGCTGTTTTTT. It codes for CASRRQPSSTGELFF. The J gene is TRBJ2-2, the V gene TRBV6-5; D ambiguous. CDR1 and CDR2 from the germline V gene are MNHEY and SVGAGI. The CDR3 has 15 amino acids. Trimming left V 6 bases short and J 4 bases short, with 15 bases between.

The chain has TRBV27 and TRBJ1-1; 7 bases match TRBD1. Per the germline V gene, CDR1 is MNHEY and CDR2 is SMNVEV (reference sequence). With 7 bases clipped from V and 6 bases from J, the junction kept 8 bases outside the gene matches. There are 13 residues in the CDR3. CDR3 nucleotide sequence: TGTGCCAGCAAGTTTCTAGGGGGCTCTGAAGCTTTCTTT. Its protein is CASKFLGGSEAFF.

V gene TRBV5-1 combines with J gene TRBJ2-7; TRBD1 matches 9 bases. J was trimmed by 3 bases and V by 6 bases; bases with no gene match: 13. The CDR3 is 16 amino acids. Germline V CDR1 and CDR2: SGHRS, YFSETQ. The CDR3 reads CASTPGQGRGIYEQYF. The CDR3 DNA follows: TGCGCCAGCACCCCGGGACAGGGCCGAGGCATCTACGAGCAGTACTTC.

J is TRBJ1-5 and V is TRBV30, with a tentative D call TRBD1 (6 bases). V lost 0 bases, J lost 11 bases, and 14 bases lay in between. The CDR3 sequence is 13 residues long. Looked up from germline, CDR1 is GTSNPN and CDR2 is SVGIG (reference sequence). The CDR3 bases are TGTGCCTGGAGTGTATCGGTCGAGGGGGCCCAGCATTTT. Translation: CAWSVSVEGAQHF. Looking up the rest from reference TRBV30 and TRBJ1-5 gives the full variable domain: SQTIHQWPATLVQPVGSPLSLECTVEGTSNPNLYWYRQAAGRGLQLLFYSVGIGQISSEVPQNLSASRPQDRQFILSSKKLLLSDSGFYLCAWSVSVEGAQHFGDGTRLSIL.

The rearrangement joins TRBV28 to TRBJ1-1, with D hard to call. Trimming removed 1 base from V and 5 bases from J, with 11 bases in between. The germline gives CDR1 MDHEN, CDR2 SYDVKM. The CDR3 is 14 residues long. CDR3 sequence (DNA): TGTGCCAGCAGTTTATACTCCGGGGATACTGAAGCTTTCTTT. The encoded protein is CASSLYSGDTEAFF.